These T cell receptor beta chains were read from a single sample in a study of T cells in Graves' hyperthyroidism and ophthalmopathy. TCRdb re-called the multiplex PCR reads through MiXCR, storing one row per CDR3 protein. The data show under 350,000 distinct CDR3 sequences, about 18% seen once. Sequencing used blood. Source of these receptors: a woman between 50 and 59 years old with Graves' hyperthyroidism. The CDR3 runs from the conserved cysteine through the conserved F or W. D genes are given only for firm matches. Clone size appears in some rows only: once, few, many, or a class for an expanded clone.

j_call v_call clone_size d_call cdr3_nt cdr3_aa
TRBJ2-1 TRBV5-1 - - TGCGCCAGCAGCTTGGGCGGACGGGAGAAGTACCATGAGCAGTTCTTC CASSLGGREKYHEQFF
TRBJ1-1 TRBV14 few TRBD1 TGTGCCAGCAGCCAGATGACAGGGCGTAGCACTGAAGCTTTCTTT CASSQMTGRSTEAFF
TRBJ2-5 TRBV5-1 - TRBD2 TGCGCCAGCAGCTTGCCTAGCGGGCAAGAGACCCAGTACTTC CASSLPSGQETQYF
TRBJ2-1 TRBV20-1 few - TGCAGTGTTAAAGAAGACAGCCTTTTCTACCGGACCTACAATGAGCAGTTCTTC CSVKEDSLFYRTYNEQFF
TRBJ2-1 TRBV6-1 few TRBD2 TGTGCCAGCACCCCTAGGCTAGGACTAGCGGGAAACAATGAGCAGTTCTTC CASTPRLGLAGNNEQFF
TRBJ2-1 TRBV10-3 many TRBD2 TGTGCCATCAGTGTCAGGGGCGCACCCCTTGGACTAGCGGGAGGGGACAATGAGCAGTTCTTC CAISVRGAPLGLAGGDNEQFF
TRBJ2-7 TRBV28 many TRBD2 TGTGCCAGCAGTTTCCCAAGCGGGAGGGCCCGGTACGAGCAGTACTTC CASSFPSGRARYEQYF
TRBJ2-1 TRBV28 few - TGTGCCAGCAGTTTGAGGTTGAGCTCCTACAATGAGCAGTTCTTC CASSLRLSSYNEQFF
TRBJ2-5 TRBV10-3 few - TGTGCCATCAGTGATGGGCGAGGGACCCCGTTCTTC CAISDGRGTPFF
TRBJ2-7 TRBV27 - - TGTGCCAGCACCGCAGCGAACTACGAGCAGTACTTC CASTAANYEQYF
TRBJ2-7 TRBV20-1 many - TGCAGTGCCCAGACAGACTCCTACGAGCAGTACTTC CSAQTDSYEQYF
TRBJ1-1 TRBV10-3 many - TGTGCCATCAGTGACCCCGGGAGAGGGGCGAGAACTGAAGCTTTCTTT CAISDPGRGARTEAFF
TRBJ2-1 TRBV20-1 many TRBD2 TGCAGTGCTAGGGGGATAAGTGGGACTAGCGGGGGTTACAATGAGCAGTTCTTC CSARGISGTSGGYNEQFF
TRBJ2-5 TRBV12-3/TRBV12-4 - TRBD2 TGTGCCAGCACCGAGGGGGGGCTAGCGGGGGAAGAGACCCAGTACTTC CASTEGGLAGEETQYF
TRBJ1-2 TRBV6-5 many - TGTGCCAGCAGTTACTCAAGGACGTTCTATGGCTACACCTTC CASSYSRTFYGYTF
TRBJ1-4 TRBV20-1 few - TGCAGTGCTCTCGACAGCACTAATGAAAAACTGTTTTTT CSALDSTNEKLFF
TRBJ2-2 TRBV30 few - TGTGCCTGGAGTGTAGTTGGGAGAGCGAACACCGGGGAGCTGTTTTTT CAWSVVGRANTGELFF
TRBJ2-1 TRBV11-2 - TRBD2 TGTGCCAGCAGCCAAGAGGGGACTGGCGGGGGTTACAATGAGCAGTTCTTC CASSQEGTGGGYNEQFF
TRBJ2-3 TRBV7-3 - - TGTGCCAGCAGCTTAGGACAGCGATTCACAGATACGCAGTATTTT CASSLGQRFTDTQYF
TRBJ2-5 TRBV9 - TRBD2 TGTGCCAGCAGCGTCGGAACGACTAGCACGGAGACCCAGTACTTC CASSVGTTSTETQYF
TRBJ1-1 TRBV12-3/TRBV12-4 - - TGTGCCAGCACCCTTACAGGGATCAACACTGAAGCTTTCTTT CASTLTGINTEAFF
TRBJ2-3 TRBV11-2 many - TGTGCCAGCAGCTTAGATCCAGGGACTGGTACGCAGTATTTT CASSLDPGTGTQYF
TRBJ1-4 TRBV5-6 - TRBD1 TGTGCCAGCAGCATCGGGACAGGGAGTGAAAAACTGTTTTTT CASSIGTGSEKLFF
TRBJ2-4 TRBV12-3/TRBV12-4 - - TGTGCCAGCAGTTACGGGCGGTTGCCCAAAAACATTCAGTACTTC CASSYGRLPKNIQYF
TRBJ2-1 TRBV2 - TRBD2 TGTGCCAGCAGAGCTATAGCGGGGGGCTATGAGCAGTTCTTC CASRAIAGGYEQFF
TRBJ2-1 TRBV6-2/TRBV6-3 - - TGTGCCAGCAGTTACGGGCAGAAACCCTACAATGAGCAGTTCTTC CASSYGQKPYNEQFF
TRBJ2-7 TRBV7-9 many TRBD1 TGTGCCAGCAGCTTAGGGACAGGGGAGGACGAGCAGTACTTC CASSLGTGEDEQYF
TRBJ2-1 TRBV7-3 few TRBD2 TGTGCCAGCAGCTTATCCGGGGGGGCCCCGAGCTCCTACAATGAGCAGTTCTTC CASSLSGGAPSSYNEQFF
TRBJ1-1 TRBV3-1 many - TGTGCCAGCAGCGAGACAGAGAACACTGAAGCTTTCTTT CASSETENTEAFF
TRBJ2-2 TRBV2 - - TGTGCCAGCAAGGGCACGGTAAACACCGGGGAGCCGTTTTTT CASKGTVNTGEPFF
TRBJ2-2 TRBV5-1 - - TGCGCCAGCAGCCTCGACGCCGGGTCGCTGTTTTTT CASSLDAGSLFF
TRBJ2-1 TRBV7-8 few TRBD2 TGTGCCAGCAGCTTAGCGTGGCTAGCGGGAGGATCATACAATGAGCAGTTCTTC CASSLAWLAGGSYNEQFF
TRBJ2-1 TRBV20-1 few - TGCAGTGCCCTGCGGGTCCCCCTGAACAATGAGCAGTTCTTC CSALRVPLNNEQFF
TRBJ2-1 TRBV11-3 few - TGTGCCAGCAGCTTATCGGTTGCGGGCGGAAGCTCCTACAATGAGCAGTTCTTC CASSLSVAGGSSYNEQFF
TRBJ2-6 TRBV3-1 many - TGTGCCAGCAGCCAAGACCACTCTGGGGCCAACGTCCTGACTTTC CASSQDHSGANVLTF
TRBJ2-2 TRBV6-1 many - TGTGCCAGCAGCGCAACCTCCTCAGGGGCCGGGGAGCTGTTTTTT CASSATSSGAGELFF
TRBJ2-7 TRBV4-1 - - TGCGCCAGCAGCCAAGATCCGGCTACCTACGAGCAGTACTTC CASSQDPATYEQYF
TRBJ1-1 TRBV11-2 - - TGTGCCAGCAGCTTAGGCGTTTTGAACACTGAAGCTTTCTTT CASSLGVLNTEAFF
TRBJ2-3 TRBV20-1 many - TGCAGTGCTAGAGATAGTAGGGCAGGGCGCACAGATACGCAGTATTTT CSARDSRAGRTDTQYF
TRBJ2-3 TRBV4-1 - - TGCGCCAGCAGCCAAGGGATCACTAGCAGCACAGATACGCAGTATTTT CASSQGITSSTDTQYF
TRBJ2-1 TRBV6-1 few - TGTGCCAGCAGTGAGAGACCCCTGTACAATGAGCAGTTCTTC CASSERPLYNEQFF
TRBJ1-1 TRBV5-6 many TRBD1 TGTGCCAGCAGCTTCAGGGGGCTTACTGAAGCTTTCTTT CASSFRGLTEAFF
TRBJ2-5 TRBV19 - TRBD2 TGTGCCAGTAGTATAGGTGGCGGGGGAAGGGGAGAGACCCAGTACTTC CASSIGGGGRGETQYF
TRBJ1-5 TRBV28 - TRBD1 TGTGCCAGCAGGATCCGGGACAGGGTAAATCAGCCCCAGCATTTT CASRIRDRVNQPQHF
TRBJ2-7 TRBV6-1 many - TGTGCCAGCGGCCAGGACATATTGGGGCAGTACTTC CASGQDILGQYF
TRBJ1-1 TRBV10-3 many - TGTGCCATCAGTGAAAACCGGGCTGAAGCTTTCTTT CAISENRAEAFF
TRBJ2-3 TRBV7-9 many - TGTGCCAGCAGCCAAGGAACTAGCCTCCCCACAGATACGCAGTATTTT CASSQGTSLPTDTQYF
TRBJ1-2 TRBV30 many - TGTGCCTGGAGTGAATGGCAGGGGATCTCTGGCTACACCTTC CAWSEWQGISGYTF
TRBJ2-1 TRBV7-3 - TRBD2 TGTGCCAGCAGCAAACTAGCGGGGGGGAACAATGAGCAGTTCTTC CASSKLAGGNNEQFF
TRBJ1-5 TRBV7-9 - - TGTGCCAGCAGCTTAACAGGGAATTCGGATCAGCCCCAGCATTTT CASSLTGNSDQPQHF
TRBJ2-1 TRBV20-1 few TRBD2 TGCAGTGCTGAGCGGGAGAAGGGGAGGAATGAGCAGTTCTTC CSAEREKGRNEQFF
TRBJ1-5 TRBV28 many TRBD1 TGTGCCAGCAGTTTACCAGGGGGCAACAATCAGCCCCAGCATTTT CASSLPGGNNQPQHF
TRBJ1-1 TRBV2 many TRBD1 TGTGCCACCCTGAATGGACAGGGGGCAAACACTGAAGCTTTCTTT CATLNGQGANTEAFF
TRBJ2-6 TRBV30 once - TGTGCCTGGAGTTCGGGACTCGCTCCCTCTGGGGCCAACGTCCTGACTTTC CAWSSGLAPSGANVLTF
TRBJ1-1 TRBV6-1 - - TGTGCCAGCAGGGGGGACTCGCTAGTATCTTTCTTT CASRGDSLVSFF
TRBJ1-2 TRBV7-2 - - TGTGCCAGCAGCCCCCGGCGCGGGTTAGGGAACTATAGCTACACCTTC CASSPRRGLGNYSYTF